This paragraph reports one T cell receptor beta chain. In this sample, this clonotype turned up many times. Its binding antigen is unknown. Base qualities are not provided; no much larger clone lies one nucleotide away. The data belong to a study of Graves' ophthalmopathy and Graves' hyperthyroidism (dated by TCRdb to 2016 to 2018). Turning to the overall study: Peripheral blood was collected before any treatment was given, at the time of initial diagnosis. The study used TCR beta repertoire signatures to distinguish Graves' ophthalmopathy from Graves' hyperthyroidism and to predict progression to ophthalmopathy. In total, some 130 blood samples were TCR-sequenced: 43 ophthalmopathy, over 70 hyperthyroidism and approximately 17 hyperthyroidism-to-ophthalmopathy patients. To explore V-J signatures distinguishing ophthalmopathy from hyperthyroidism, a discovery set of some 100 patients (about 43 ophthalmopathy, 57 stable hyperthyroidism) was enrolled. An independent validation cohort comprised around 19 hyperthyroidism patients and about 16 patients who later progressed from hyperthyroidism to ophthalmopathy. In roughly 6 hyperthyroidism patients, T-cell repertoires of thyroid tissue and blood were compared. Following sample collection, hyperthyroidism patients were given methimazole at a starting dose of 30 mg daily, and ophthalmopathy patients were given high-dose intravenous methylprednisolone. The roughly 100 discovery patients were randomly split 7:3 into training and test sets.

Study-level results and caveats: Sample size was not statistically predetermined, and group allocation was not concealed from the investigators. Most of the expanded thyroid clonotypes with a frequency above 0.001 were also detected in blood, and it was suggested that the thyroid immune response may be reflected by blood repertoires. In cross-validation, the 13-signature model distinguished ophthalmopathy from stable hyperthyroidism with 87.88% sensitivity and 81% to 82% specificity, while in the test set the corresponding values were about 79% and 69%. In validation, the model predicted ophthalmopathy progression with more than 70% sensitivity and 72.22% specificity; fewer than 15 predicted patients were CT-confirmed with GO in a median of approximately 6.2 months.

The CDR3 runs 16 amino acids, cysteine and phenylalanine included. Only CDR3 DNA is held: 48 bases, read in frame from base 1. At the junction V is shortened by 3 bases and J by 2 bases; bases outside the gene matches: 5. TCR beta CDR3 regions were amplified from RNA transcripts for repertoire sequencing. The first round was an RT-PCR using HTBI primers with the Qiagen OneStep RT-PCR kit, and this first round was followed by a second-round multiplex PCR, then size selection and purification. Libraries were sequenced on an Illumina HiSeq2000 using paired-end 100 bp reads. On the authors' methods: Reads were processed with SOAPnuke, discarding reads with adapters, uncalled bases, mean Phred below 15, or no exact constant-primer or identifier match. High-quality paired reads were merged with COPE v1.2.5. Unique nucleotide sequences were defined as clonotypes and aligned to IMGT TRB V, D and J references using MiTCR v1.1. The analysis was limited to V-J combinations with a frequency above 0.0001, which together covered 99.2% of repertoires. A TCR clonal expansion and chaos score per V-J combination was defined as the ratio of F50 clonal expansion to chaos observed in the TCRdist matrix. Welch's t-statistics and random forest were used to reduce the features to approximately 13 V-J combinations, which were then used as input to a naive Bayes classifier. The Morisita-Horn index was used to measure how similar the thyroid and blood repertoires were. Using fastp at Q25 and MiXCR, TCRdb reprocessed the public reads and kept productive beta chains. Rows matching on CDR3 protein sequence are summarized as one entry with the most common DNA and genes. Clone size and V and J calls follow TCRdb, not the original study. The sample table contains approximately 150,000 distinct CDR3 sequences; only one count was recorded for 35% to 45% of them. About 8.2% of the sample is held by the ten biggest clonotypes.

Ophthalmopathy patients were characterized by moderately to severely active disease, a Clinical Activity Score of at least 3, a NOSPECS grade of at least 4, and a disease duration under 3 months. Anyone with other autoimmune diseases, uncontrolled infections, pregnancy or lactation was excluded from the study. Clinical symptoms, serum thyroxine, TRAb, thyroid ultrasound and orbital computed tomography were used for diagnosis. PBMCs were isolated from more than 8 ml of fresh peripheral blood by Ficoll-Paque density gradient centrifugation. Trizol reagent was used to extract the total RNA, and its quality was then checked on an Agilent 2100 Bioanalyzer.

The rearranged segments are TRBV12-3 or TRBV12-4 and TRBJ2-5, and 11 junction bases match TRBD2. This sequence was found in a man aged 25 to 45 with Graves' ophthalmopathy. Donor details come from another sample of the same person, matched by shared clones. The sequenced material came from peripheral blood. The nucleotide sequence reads TGTGCCAGCAGTTTTTGGCTAGCGGGAGGACAAGAGACCCAGTACTTC. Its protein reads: CASSFWLAGGQETQYF.